The clone carrying this TCR beta chain was counted ten times or more. No antigen is known for it. The length of the CDR3 is 14 residues. Trimming removed 0 bases at V and 4 bases at J, with 10 bases between. Germline V gives CDR1 SGHKS, CDR2 YYEKEE (reference sequence). The entry originates in a study of T-cell reconstitution after alpha-beta-depleted transplantation in children. The library targeted TCRbeta and was prepared with unique molecular identifiers. Using its own MiXCR run on the PCR reads, TCRdb lists one record per CDR3 protein. The table shows under 300,000 distinct CDR3 sequences, with 11% occurring only once. Study-wide results and limits: T-cell counts and diversity at one year following transplant were attributed mainly to newly produced T cells. The study reportedly traced alpha-beta T cells about two months after transplant to several hundred expanded graft clones.

The chain recombines TRBV5-5 with TRBJ2-5, with D unclear. This receptor was taken from a male patient aged 2 to 9 who had a stem cell transplant for chronic granulomatous disease, so the T cells may come from the graft donor. Sequenced here: peripheral blood, sampled 180 days after TCRalphabeta/CD19-depleted stem cell transplant. CDR3 loop: CASSLGLVVETQYF. In DNA form, the CDR3 reads TGTGCCAGCAGCTTGGGGTTAGTGGTAGAGACCCAGTACTTC.